This TCR beta chain was documented in a study of OX40 agonist ivuxolimab in advanced cancers. Study conclusions and caveats: Those patients achieving a partial response at 0.1-3.0 mg/kg showed among the lowest clonal expansion. Within 6 weeks, CD4+ and CD8+ blood T cells expanded clonally at 0.1 to 3.0 mg/kg.

The CDR3 is made up of 14 amino acids. This clone is labeled as medium-sized. Its antigen is not known. Method: immunoSEQ multiplex PCR; TCRdb's copy keeps in-frame clones and lacks some. This table has some 46,000 clones, more than 75% appearing once. This sequence originates from an adult with an advanced solid tumor such as melanoma, head and neck, liver or kidney cancer. The sample here was CD4+ or CD8+ T cells sorted from blood, taken in a trial of the OX40 agonist ivuxolimab. The chain is built from TRBV21-1 and TRBJ2-4; the table's TRBD1 call for D was not verified on the DNA. TRBV21-1 is assigned pseudogene status. For the CDR3, the DNA is TGTGCCAGCAGCCCCCGACAGGGCGGAAACATTCAGTACTTC. Translation: CASSPRQGGNIQYF.